These 31 T cell receptor beta chains came from one sample sequenced in a study of blood T cells in healthy people across ages (dated by TCRdb to 2015 to 2017). The protocol used for the library was 5' RACE. Sequencing was performed on an Illumina HiSeq 2500. A second roughly 6 to 12 cycle PCR used a sample-barcoded 5' primer and a J-beta primer mix. TCRdb reprocessing: public reads trimmed at Q25 with fastp, clones called with MiXCR, in-frame beta chains kept. Every CDR3 protein is listed once, alongside the most common genes and DNA of its rows. The sample table lists around 1,000,000 distinct CDR3 sequences, approximately 25% of them with a count of one. Around 0.7% of the sample is held by the ten biggest clonotypes. The same specimen was also included in a second study, on T cells of mothers and their children.

Sequencing was carried out using blood. These receptors were obtained from a girl aged 2-10 years in good health.

This clonotype was seen only a few times. V and J are TRBV7-2 and TRBJ2-5, with D possibly being TRBD2 (5 bases). V dropped 0 bases and J dropped 5 bases, with 16 bases sitting between them. The CDR3 runs 16 residues. The germline V gene encodes CDR1 SGHTA and CDR2 FQGNSA. Written as DNA, the CDR3 is TGTGCCAGCAGCTTAGCTCATCTGGGGAGCGTTGAGACCCAGTACTTC. It translates to CASSLAHLGSVETQYF.

The chain couples TRBV15 to TRBJ1-4; D is possibly TRBD1 (6 bases). The CDR3 consists of 15 residues. The V end was cut by 6 bases, the J end by 6 bases, with 17 bases between. Looked up from germline, CDR1 is LNHNV and CDR2 is YYDKDF (reference sequence). The CDR3 coding sequence is TGTGCCACCAGTAAAACCGGGCCAGGGGATGAAAAACTGTTTTTT. It translates to CATSKTGPGDEKLFF.

This chain uses TRBV6-2 or TRBV6-3 with TRBJ2-4; D remains ambiguous. With 6 bases removed from V and 4 bases from J, the gap between germline ends came to 16 bases. The CDR3 sequence is 15 residues long. Germline CDR1 reads MNHEY; CDR2 reads SVGEGT. The CDR3, as DNA: TGTGCCAGCAGGAACCCAGGAAAGGGTAAAAACATTCAGTACTTC. It translates to CASRNPGKGKNIQYF.

This clonotype showed up just a few times. The chain has TRBV28 and TRBJ2-7; TRBD1 aligns across 8 bases. J lost 2 bases, V lost 7 bases, and 10 bases had no gene match. The CDR3 is 15 residues long. Germline CDR1 is MDHEN and CDR2 is SYDVKM. The CDR3 region has the DNA TGTGCCAGCACGTCCCTGGGGGACAGGACCTACGAGCAGTACTTC. It is translated as CASTSLGDRTYEQYF.

The chain combines TRBV7-9 with TRBJ1-2; no definite D call. Trimming took off 2 bases at V and 7 bases at J, with 17 bases between the two ends. Germline assignment: CDR1 SEHNR and CDR2 FQNEAQ (reference sequence). This CDR3 contains 15 residues. In nucleotides, the CDR3 is TGTGCCAGCAGCTTAACTCTCGGCAAAAGGCGTGGCTACACCTTC. It specifies CASSLTLGKRRGYTF.

This clonotype was counted only a few times. The chain recombines TRBV11-2 with TRBJ2-5; D possibly corresponds to TRBD2 (6 bases). The ends were cut back, 3 bases at V and 1 base at J, with 12 bases in the middle. This CDR3 is built from 15 residues. Germline CDR1 and CDR2: SGHAT and FQNNGV. CDR3 bases: TGTGCCAGCAGCTTGGGGAGGAAGGGCCAAGAGACCCAGTACTTC. This gives the protein CASSLGRKGQETQYF.

The chain recombines TRBV9 with TRBJ2-5; 7 bases agree with TRBD2. Losses at the gene ends were 5 bases for V and 4 bases for J; bases not matched to a gene: 11. The CDR3 spans 15 residues. CDR1 SGDLS and CDR2 YYNGEE come from the germline V gene. CDR3 residues: CASSTMGGRGETQYF. The CDR3 DNA is TGTGCCAGCAGTACTATGGGCGGGAGAGGAGAGACCCAGTACTTC.

Concerning this clonotype itself: The junction differs from germline at one of its ends, possibly a read error. The DNA for the CDR3 is TGTGCCAGCAGTTACTCGACTAGCGGGGAAGAGACCCAGCACTTC. Translation gives CASSYSTSGEETQHF. This chain connects TRBV6-6 to TRBJ2-7; 11 nucleotides match TRBD2. The CDR3 has 15 residues. Germline V CDR1 and CDR2: MNHNY, SVGAGI (reference sequence).

The chain couples TRBV6-5 to TRBJ1-1; a weak D match, TRBD1 (6 bases). This CDR3 comprises 12 residues. Trimming took 11 bases from V and 4 from J, leaving 14 bases between them. Germline CDR1 MNHEY, CDR2 SVGAGI. In nucleotides, the CDR3 is TGTGCCTCATGGGGGGGGCGCACTGAAGCTTTCTTT. Protein product: CASWGGRTEAFF.

V usage is TRBV20-1 and J usage is TRBJ2-4; 7 positions agree with TRBD1. Germline values: CDR1 DFQATT, CDR2 SNEGSKA (reference sequence). Trimming at V came to 3 bases and at J to 9 bases, leaving 8 bases not matched to a gene. The length of the CDR3 is 13 residues. CDR3 in amino acids: CSARVSGQPIQYF. Written as DNA, the CDR3 is TGCAGTGCTAGGGTCTCGGGACAGCCCATTCAGTACTTC.

The chain couples TRBV20-1 to TRBJ2-1; TRBD2 matches 7 bases. CDR1 and CDR2 (germline): DFQATT, SNEGSKA (reference sequence). The CDR3 loop spans 14 amino acids. V gave up 1 base and J gave up 5 bases; unmatched junction bases: 5. CDR3 in DNA: TGCAGTGCTAGAGTGGGGACTAATGACAATGAGCAGTTCTTC. Translating gives CSARVGTNDNEQFF.

This chain links TRBV14 with TRBJ2-1; no clear D. The CDR3 has 13 residues. Germline V gene sequence: CDR1 SGHDN, CDR2 FVKESK. The V and J ends lost 0 bases and 5 bases respectively, with 5 bases between them. The CDR3 region is CASSQDWDNEQFF. CDR3 sequence (DNA): TGTGCCAGCAGCCAAGACTGGGACAATGAGCAGTTCTTC.

This rearrangement joins TRBV28 to TRBJ2-6; 7 bases match TRBD1. Per germline, CDR1 MDHEN and CDR2 SYDVKM. There are 17 residues in the CDR3. V lost 6 bases, J lost 0 bases, and 8 bases stayed unmatched. The CDR3 DNA reads as TGTGCCAGCAGGAGGACAGGTTTTTCCTCTGGGGCCAACGTCCTGACTTTC. It yields the protein CASRRTGFSSGANVLTF. The variable domain in full, with the rest retrieved from reference TRBV28 and TRBJ2-6, is DVKVTQSSRYLVKRTGEKVFLECVQDMDHENMFWYRQDPGLGLRLIYFSYDVKMKEKGDIPEGYSVSREKKERFSLILESASTNQTSMYLCASRRTGFSSGANVLTFGAGSRLTVL.

The chain joins TRBV9 to TRBJ2-3; D perhaps matches TRBD2 (6 bases). The CDR3 totals 15 residues. V was clipped by 4 bases and J by 4 bases, with 16 bases between them. CDR1 SGDLS and CDR2 YYNGEE come from the germline V gene. The CDR3 DNA sequence: TGTGCCAGCAGCATCCGGGACGGCGGGGCAGATACGCAGTATTTT. It specifies CASSIRDGGADTQYF.

The chain joins TRBV7-9 to TRBJ2-1; D is perhaps TRBD1 (5 bases). CDR1 is SEHNR and CDR2 is FQNEAQ in the germline V gene (reference sequence). V was cut by 3 bases and J by 3 bases, with 12 bases left in between. This CDR3 region has 15 residues. In DNA, the CDR3 is TGTGCCAGCAGCTTTGGGCAGGGAAACTACAATGAGCAGTTCTTC. This gives the protein CASSFGQGNYNEQFF.

This clonotype was found a few times. The V call is TRBV15, the J call TRBJ1-5, with D unresolved. The CDR3 runs to 13 residues. V dropped 2 bases and J dropped 6 bases, with 8 bases sitting between them. Germline-derived CDR1 and CDR2 are LNHNV and YYDKDF (reference sequence). The DNA of the CDR3 is TGTGCCACCAGCAGAAAAGGCGCTCAGCCCCAGCATTTT. This translates into CATSRKGAQPQHF.

In this sample, this clonotype turned up a few times. The chain has TRBV12-3 or TRBV12-4 and TRBJ2-5; D is perhaps TRBD1 (6 bases). The closer fit of TRBJ2-7 to the DNA end suggests the J call may be wrong. CDR3 length: 14 residues. CDR3 loop: CASSGQSFPYEQYF. The CDR3 DNA reads as TGTGCCAGCAGTGGACAGTCCTTTCCCTACGAGCAGTACTTC.

J is TRBJ2-3 and V is TRBV4-1; 8 nucleotides align to TRBD2. V lost 5 bases, J lost 0 bases, and 4 bases stayed unmatched. Germline-derived CDR1 and CDR2 are MGHRA and YSYEKL. The CDR3 is 15 amino acids. CDR3 in DNA: TGCGCCAGCAGCAAGGTAGCGGGGAGCACAGATACGCAGTATTTT. It translates to CASSKVAGSTDTQYF.

The V call is TRBV4-2, the J call TRBJ2-6, with D perhaps TRBD2 (6 bases). V was clipped by 3 bases and J by 0 bases, with 12 bases between them. The CDR3 is 17 amino acids. Germline V gives CDR1 LGHNA, CDR2 YNFKEQ. The CDR3 coding sequence is TGTGCCAGCAGCCAGATCATCGGGGGCTCTGGGGCCAACGTCCTGACTTTC. Translating gives CASSQIIGGSGANVLTF.

This chain links TRBV29-1 with TRBJ2-1; D is ambiguous. Trimming stripped 1 base from V and 0 bases from J, with 4 bases between. This CDR3 has 13 amino acids. CDR1 and CDR2 from the germline V gene are SQVTM and ANQGSEA. Written as DNA, the CDR3 is TGCAGCGTTGAAGGGGACTCCTACAATGAGCAGTTCTTC. Its translation: CSVEGDSYNEQFF.

This clonotype appeared a few times. The V call is TRBV6-5, the J call TRBJ2-2; D may be TRBD1 or TRBD2 (5 bases each). Deletions cut 0 bases from V and 7 bases from J, with 18 bases between. Germline lookup yields CDR1 MNHEY and CDR2 SVGAGI. The CDR3 extends over 17 amino acids. DNA for the CDR3: TGTGCCAGCAGTTACTCGGGGACCTCTTTTACCGGCGGGGAGCTGTTTTTT. Translating it yields CASSYSGTSFTGGELFF.

There are a few counts of this clonotype. The chain carries TRBV20-1 and TRBJ2-5; D uncertain. The J call may be in error: the DNA end matches TRBJ2-7 better. Germline values: CDR1 DFQATT, CDR2 SNEGSKA (reference sequence). The CDR3 is made up of 13 amino acids. This CDR3 is CSAKSGLPYEQYF. The CDR3 DNA reads as TGCAGTGCGAAAAGTGGATTACCCTACGAGCAGTACTTC.

This clonotype turned up a few times. This chain links TRBV29-1 with TRBJ2-7; TRBD1 matches 7 bases. The DNA end is more similar to TRBJ2-1, so the J call may be wrong. Germline V gene sequence: CDR1 SQVTM, CDR2 ANQGSEA. The CDR3 runs 14 residues. CDR3 bases: TGCAGCGTCCTCAGACAGGGAATCCACAATGAGCAGTTCTTC. This encodes CSVLRQGIHNEQFF.

A few counts support this clonotype. This sequence joins TRBV14 and TRBJ2-1; TRBD2 matches 11 bases. V was clipped by 1 base and J by 2 bases; unmatched bases: 1. The CDR3 covers 16 residues. Germline CDR1 reads SGHDN; CDR2 reads FVKESK. CDR3 amino acids: CASSQVAGGTYNEQFF. In DNA form, the CDR3 reads TGTGCCAGCAGCCAAGTAGCGGGAGGGACCTACAATGAGCAGTTCTTC.

The V and J genes are TRBV28 and TRBJ2-5; D remains ambiguous. V shed 7 bases and J shed 2 bases, with 14 bases lying between them. The germline CDR1 and CDR2 sequences are MDHEN and SYDVKM. CDR3 length: 14 residues. The CDR3 sequence: CASKETWSQETQYF. The DNA for the CDR3 is TGTGCCAGCAAGGAGACCTGGTCACAAGAGACCCAGTACTTC.

This chain links TRBV28 with TRBJ1-1, with D unclear. V was pared by 7 bases and J by 4 bases, with 7 bases between. CDR1 and CDR2 (germline): MDHEN, SYDVKM. The CDR3 contains 11 residues. The CDR3 nucleotides are TGTGCCAGCACCACTCGCACTGAAGCTTTCTTT. Its translation: CASTTRTEAFF.

The chain couples TRBV28 to TRBJ2-5; D is uncertain. CDR3 length: 14 amino acids. V gave up 3 bases and J gave up 1 base, with 9 bases separating them. Germline V CDR1 and CDR2: MDHEN, SYDVKM. The CDR3 reads CASSFVGIQETQYF. DNA for the CDR3: TGTGCCAGCAGTTTCGTAGGGATCCAAGAGACCCAGTACTTC.

This clonotype was recorded a few times. The rearrangement joins TRBV5-1 to TRBJ2-1; tentative D call: TRBD2 (6 bases). CDR1 SGHRS and CDR2 YFSETQ come from the germline V gene. CDR3 length equals 16 residues. Trimming pared 2 bases from V and 0 bases from J, leaving 12 bases between. In nucleotides, the CDR3 is TGCGCCAGCAGCTTATTAGGGGACTCCTCCTACAATGAGCAGTTCTTC. It encodes CASSLLGDSSYNEQFF.

The chain is built from TRBV4-2 and TRBJ2-5; possible D gene TRBD1, 5 bases. In germline, CDR1 is LGHNA, CDR2 YNFKEQ. The CDR3 is made up of 15 amino acids. Trimming removed 0 bases at V and 1 base at J, with 9 bases between. CDR3 loop: CASSQDGDSQETQYF. The CDR3 region has the DNA TGTGCCAGCAGCCAAGACGGAGACAGCCAAGAGACCCAGTACTTC.

As concerns this clonotype: The germline gene is not matched at one end of the junction; a read error may be the cause. The V and J genes are TRBV12-3 or TRBV12-4 and TRBJ2-3; 9 bases agree with TRBD1. The CDR3 has 15 amino acids. CDR3 residues: CSSSLTGGPTDTQYF. In DNA, the CDR3 is TGTTCCAGCAGTTTGACAGGGGGACCCACAGATACGCAGTATTTT.

The genes are TRBV11-2 and TRBJ2-1, with TRBD1 matching 8 bases. Germline V gives CDR1 SGHAT, CDR2 FQNNGV. The CDR3 totals 14 residues. After removal of 3 bases from V and 14 bases from J, the junction contained 12 bases not matched to a gene. The DNA of the CDR3 is TGTGCCAGCAGCTTCCTGACAGGGGTGATGATAAAGTTCTTC. The encoded protein is CASSFLTGVMIKFF.